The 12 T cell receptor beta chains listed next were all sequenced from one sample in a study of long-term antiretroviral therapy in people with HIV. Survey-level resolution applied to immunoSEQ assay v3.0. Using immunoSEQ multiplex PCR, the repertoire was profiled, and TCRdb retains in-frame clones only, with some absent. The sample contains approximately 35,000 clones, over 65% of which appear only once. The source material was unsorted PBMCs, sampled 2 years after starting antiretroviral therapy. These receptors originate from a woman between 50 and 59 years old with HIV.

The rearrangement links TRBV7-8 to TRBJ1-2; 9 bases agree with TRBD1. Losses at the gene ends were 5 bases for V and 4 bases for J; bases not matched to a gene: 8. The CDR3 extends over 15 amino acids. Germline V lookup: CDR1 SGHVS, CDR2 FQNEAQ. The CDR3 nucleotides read TGTGCCAGCAGCCCGCGGGGGACAGGGCCCTATGGCTACACCTTC. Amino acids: CASSPRGTGPYGYTF. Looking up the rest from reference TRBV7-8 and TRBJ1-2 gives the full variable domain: GAGVSQSPRYKVAKRGQDVALRCDPISGHVSLFWYQQALGQGPEFLTYFQNEAQLDKSGLPSDRFFAERPEGSVSTLKIQRTQQEDSAVYLCASSPRGTGPYGYTFGSGTRLTVV.

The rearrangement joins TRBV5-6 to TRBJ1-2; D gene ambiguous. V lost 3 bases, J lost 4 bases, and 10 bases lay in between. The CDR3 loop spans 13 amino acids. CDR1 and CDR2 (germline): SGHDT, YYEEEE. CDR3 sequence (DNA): TGTGCCAGCAGCTCCAGCCTTGCCTATGGCTACACCTTC. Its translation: CASSSSLAYGYTF. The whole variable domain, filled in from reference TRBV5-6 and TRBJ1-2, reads DAGVTQSPTHLIKTRGQQVTLRCSPKSGHDTVSWYQQALGQGPQFIFQYYEEEERQRGNFPDRFSGHQFPNYSSELNVNALLLGDSALYLCASSSSLAYGYTFGSGTRLTVV.

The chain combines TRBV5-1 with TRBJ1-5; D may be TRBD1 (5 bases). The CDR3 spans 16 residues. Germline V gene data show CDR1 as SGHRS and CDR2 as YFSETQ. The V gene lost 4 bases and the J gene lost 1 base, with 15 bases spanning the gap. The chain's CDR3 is CASSLGTELSNQPQHF. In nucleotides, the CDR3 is TGCGCCAGCAGCCTAGGGACGGAACTGAGCAATCAGCCCCAGCATTTT.

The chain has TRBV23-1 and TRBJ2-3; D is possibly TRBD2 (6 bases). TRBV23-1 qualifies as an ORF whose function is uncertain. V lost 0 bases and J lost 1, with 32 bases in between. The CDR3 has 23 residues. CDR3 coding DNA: TGCGCCAGCAGTCAATCCCCAGGCTCCACGGCCAGGAAAGGGCGGGGTTGCACAGATACGCAGTATTTT. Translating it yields CASSQSPGSTARKGRGCTDTQYF.

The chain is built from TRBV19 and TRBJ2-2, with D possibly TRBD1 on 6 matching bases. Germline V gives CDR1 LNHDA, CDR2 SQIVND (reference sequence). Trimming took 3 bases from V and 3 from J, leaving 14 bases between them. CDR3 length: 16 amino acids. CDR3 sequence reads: CASSITSGDHTGELFF. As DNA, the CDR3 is TGTGCCAGTAGTATCACGTCAGGGGACCACACCGGGGAGCTGTTTTTT.

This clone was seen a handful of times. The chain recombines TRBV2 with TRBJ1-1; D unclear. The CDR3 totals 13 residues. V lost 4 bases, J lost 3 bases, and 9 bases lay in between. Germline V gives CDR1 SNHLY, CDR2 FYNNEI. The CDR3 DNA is TGTGCCAGCAGTGTAGAAGGTTACACTGAAGCTTTCTTT. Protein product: CASSVEGYTEAFF.

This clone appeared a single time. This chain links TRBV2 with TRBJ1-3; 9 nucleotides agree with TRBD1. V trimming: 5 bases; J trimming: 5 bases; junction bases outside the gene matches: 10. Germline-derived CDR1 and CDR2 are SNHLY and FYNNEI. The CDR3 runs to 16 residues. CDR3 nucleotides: TGTGCCAGCAGTCCCCCGGGACAGGGTTTTAGAAACACCATATATTTT. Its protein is CASSPPGQGFRNTIYF.

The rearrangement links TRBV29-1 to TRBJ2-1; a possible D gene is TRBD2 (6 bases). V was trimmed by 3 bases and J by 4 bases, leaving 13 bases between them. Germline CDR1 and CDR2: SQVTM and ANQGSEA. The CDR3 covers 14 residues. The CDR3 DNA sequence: TGCAGCGTTGAGGCGGGGCCACGGTACAATGAGCAGTTCTTC. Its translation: CSVEAGPRYNEQFF.

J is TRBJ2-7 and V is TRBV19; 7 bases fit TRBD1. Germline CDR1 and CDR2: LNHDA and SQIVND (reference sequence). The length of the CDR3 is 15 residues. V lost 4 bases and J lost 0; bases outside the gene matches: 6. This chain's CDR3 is CASSSPTGNSYEQYF. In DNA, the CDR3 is TGTGCCAGTAGTAGCCCGACAGGGAACTCCTACGAGCAGTACTTC.

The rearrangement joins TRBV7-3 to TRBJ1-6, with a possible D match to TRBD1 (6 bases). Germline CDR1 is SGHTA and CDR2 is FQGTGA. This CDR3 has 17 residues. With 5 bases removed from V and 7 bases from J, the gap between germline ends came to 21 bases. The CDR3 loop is CASSLLAGDIANSPLHF. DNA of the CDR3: TGTGCCAGCAGCCTCCTGGCAGGGGACATCGCCAATTCACCCCTCCACTTT.

CDR3 bases: TGTGCCAGTAGTCCTAGCCGGGGACAGGGTTCAACCGGGGAGCTGTTTTTT. It yields the protein CASSPSRGQGSTGELFF. The rearrangement joins TRBV19 to TRBJ2-2; TRBD1 agrees at 9 bases. V shed 5 bases, J shed 5 bases, and the junction held 12 bases outside the gene matches. Germline CDR1 is LNHDA and CDR2 is SQIVND (reference sequence). The CDR3 spans 17 residues.

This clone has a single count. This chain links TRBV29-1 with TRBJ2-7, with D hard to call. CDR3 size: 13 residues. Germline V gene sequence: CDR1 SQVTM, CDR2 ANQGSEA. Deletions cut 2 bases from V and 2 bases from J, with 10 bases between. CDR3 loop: CSVESRRPYEQYF. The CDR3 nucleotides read TGCAGCGTTGAATCGCGTCGCCCCTACGAGCAGTACTTC.